Each of the 12 T cell receptor beta chains below was sequenced from the same sample in a study of post-analysis software for immune sequencing data. Findings of the study overall: Patients had higher frequencies than controls of roughly five TRBV segments, including TRBV5-6, TRBV5-1 and TRBV20-1.

These receptors have no known antigen. The library was made from cDNA and included unique molecular identifiers. TCRdb passed the PCR reads through MiXCR, listing each CDR3 protein once. The sample includes roughly 620,000 distinct CDR3 sequences, roughly 46% of them seen just once. The specimen sequenced was blood. The origin of the receptors is a girl between 5 and 17 years old with multiple sclerosis.

The chain carries TRBV12-3 or TRBV12-4 and TRBJ2-1, with D possibly being TRBD1 (5 bases). V lost 1 base and J lost 5, with 9 bases in between. The CDR3 runs 14 residues. CDR3 coding DNA: TGTGCCAGCAGTTTAGGCAGGGATCACAATGAGCAGTTCTTC. This gives the protein CASSLGRDHNEQFF.

The CDR3 loop reads CASRLLLWEGNTQYF. CDR3 DNA sequence: TGTGCCAGCAGGCTACTCCTATGGGAGGGCAATACGCAGTATTTT. The chain recombines TRBV12-3 or TRBV12-4 with TRBJ2-3, with TRBD2 identical over 7 bases. V lost 6 bases and J lost 7; bases outside the gene matches: 13. The CDR3 covers 15 residues.

This sequence joins TRBV29-1 and TRBJ2-7, with 8 positions matching TRBD1. The J call may be faulty, since TRBJ2-4 better matches the DNA end. Germline CDR1 and CDR2: SQVTM and ANQGSEA. The CDR3 spans 13 residues. Written as DNA, the CDR3 is TGCAGCGTTGGGGTTGGACAGGGAAACATTCAGTACTTC. Translating it yields CSVGVGQGNIQYF.

The chain links TRBV12-5 to TRBJ2-1; the D call may be TRBD1 or TRBD2 (5 bases each). The CDR3 length is 15 residues. CDR1 LGHNT and CDR2 FRNRAP come from the germline V gene. Trimming took 5 bases from V and 2 from J, leaving 13 bases between them. Here the CDR3 reads CASGGPGLAYNEQFF. DNA of the CDR3: TGTGCTAGTGGTGGGCCGGGGCTAGCCTACAATGAGCAGTTCTTC.

This clonotype was picked up a small number of times. The chain recombines TRBV19 with TRBJ2-1, with D unclear. The germline V gene has CDR1 LNHDA and CDR2 SQIVND (reference sequence). The CDR3 consists of 13 residues. The V and J ends lost 8 bases and 4 bases respectively, with 12 bases between them. The CDR3 here is CASGETSYNEQFF. CDR3 bases: TGTGCCAGTGGAGAGACAAGTTACAATGAGCAGTTCTTC.

The chain couples TRBV29-1 to TRBJ1-1, with D hard to call. Trimming cost V 4 bases and J 0 bases, with 9 bases left between them. The CDR3 contains 13 residues. CDR1 SQVTM and CDR2 ANQGSEA come from the germline V gene. The CDR3 DNA follows: TGCAGCGTTGGGGCAGCAATGAACACTGAAGCTTTCTTT. Translation gives CSVGAAMNTEAFF.

The J gene is TRBJ2-7, the V gene TRBV20-1, with D maybe TRBD2 (5 bases). The J call may be faulty, since TRBJ2-5 better matches the DNA end. CDR3 length: 13 amino acids. CDR1 is DFQATT, CDR2 SNEGSKA, per germline (reference sequence). CDR3 sequence (DNA): TGCAGTGCTAGTGTGGCTAGCTCCGAGACCCAGTACTTC. The encoded protein is CSASVASSETQYF.

This chain links TRBV7-8 with TRBJ2-3, with D unresolved. The CDR3 is 12 residues long. Trimming removed 5 bases at V and 8 bases at J, with 11 bases between. In germline, CDR1 is SGHVS, CDR2 FQNEAQ. CDR3 in amino acids: CASSPSRGTQYF. The DNA for the CDR3 is TGTGCCAGCAGCCCCTCCCGCGGTACGCAGTATTTT.

This clonotype was recorded a few times. This rearrangement joins TRBV5-1 to TRBJ1-2, with 11 bases matching TRBD1. The V gene end was trimmed by 5 bases and the J gene end by 8 bases; junction bases not matched to a gene: 11. Germline values: CDR1 SGHRS, CDR2 YFSETQ. CDR3 size: 15 residues. In nucleotides, the CDR3 is TGCGCCAGCAGTCGAAATGGACAGGGGGCCTGGGGCTACACCTTC. Its translation: CASSRNGQGAWGYTF.

The chain employs TRBV7-2 and TRBJ1-2, with 7 bases aligning to TRBD1. This CDR3 is built from 15 residues. CDR1 is SGHTA, CDR2 FQGNSA, per germline. J gave up 4 bases and V 6 bases, and 11 bases lay outside the gene matches. The CDR3, as DNA: TGTGCCAGCAGAAATTTGAACAGGGGCTTCTATGGCTACACCTTC. Its translation is CASRNLNRGFYGYTF.

The chain employs TRBV6-5 and TRBJ1-4, with 7 nucleotides matching TRBD1. The germline CDR1 and CDR2 sequences are MNHEY and SVGAGI. V shed 5 bases, J shed 1 base, and the junction held 4 bases outside the gene matches. The CDR3 contains 15 residues. CDR3 region: CASSPSGGTNEKLFF. CDR3 nucleotide sequence: TGTGCCAGCAGTCCTTCAGGGGGAACTAATGAAAAACTGTTTTTT.

The V gene is TRBV6-2 or TRBV6-3, the J gene TRBJ2-7, with 7 bases aligning to TRBD2. The CDR3 has 15 amino acids. CDR1 is MNHEY and CDR2 is SVGEGT in the germline V gene. Germline trimming cut 2 bases from V and 2 bases from J; bases unmatched to any gene: 6. This CDR3 is CASSYTAGFTYEQYF. For the CDR3, the DNA is TGTGCCAGCAGTTACACAGCGGGGTTCACCTACGAGCAGTACTTC.